The 4 T cell receptor beta chains reported below all come from one sample, sequenced in a study of breast tumors, draining lymph nodes, adjacent tissues. TCRdb reprocessed the multiplex PCR reads with MiXCR, giving one entry per CDR3 protein. This sample carries under 250,000 distinct CDR3 sequences, roughly 32% of them seen once, and the ten largest clones take about 1.4%. Samples came from axillary lymph nodes draining the breast cancer. Material: axillary lymph node tissue. Receptors were obtained from a female donor with breast cancer. Some clones in this sample may be carry-over from other donors' samples.

This clonotype showed up many times. This chain's CDR3 is CASSIPRAGGTDTQYF. The DNA for the CDR3 is TGTGCCAGTAGTATCCCTCGAGCGGGGGGCACAGATACGCAGTATTTT. The chain uses TRBV19 and TRBJ2-3; 8 bases map to TRBD2. This CDR3 contains 16 residues. Unmatched junction bases numbered 6, after V lost 3 bases and J lost 1 base. Germline CDR1 and CDR2: LNHDA and SQIVND (reference sequence).

The chain uses TRBV6-5 and TRBJ1-2; TRBD1 matches 9 bases. The germline V gene encodes CDR1 MNHEY and CDR2 SVGAGI. The CDR3 extends over 16 amino acids. Trimming cost V 5 bases and J 3 bases; bases outside gene matches: 10. The CDR3 DNA is TGTGCCAGCAGTCACCAAAGGACAGGGGAGGACTATGGCTACACCTTC. This gives the protein CASSHQRTGEDYGYTF.

This clonotype was counted at least ten times. The chain recombines TRBV6-6 with TRBJ2-7; D possibly corresponds to TRBD1 (6 bases). The CDR3 runs 14 residues. The V gene lost 5 bases and the J gene lost 5 bases, with 16 bases spanning the gap. Germline V gene data show CDR1 as MNHNY and CDR2 as SVGAGI (reference sequence). As DNA, the CDR3 is TGTGCCAGCAGTCACCTCCGGGACACCGACGAGCAGTACTTC. Translated: CASSHLRDTDEQYF.

This clonotype has ten or more counts. The chain uses TRBV7-6 and TRBJ2-1, with 12 nucleotides matching TRBD2. CDR3 length: 15 residues. Per germline, CDR1 SGHVS and CDR2 FNYEAQ. J lost 8 bases, V lost 4 bases, and 6 bases had no gene match. Here the CDR3 reads CASSSPGLAGYEQFF. The CDR3 DNA reads TGTGCCAGCAGCTCACCGGGACTAGCGGGTTATGAGCAGTTCTTC.